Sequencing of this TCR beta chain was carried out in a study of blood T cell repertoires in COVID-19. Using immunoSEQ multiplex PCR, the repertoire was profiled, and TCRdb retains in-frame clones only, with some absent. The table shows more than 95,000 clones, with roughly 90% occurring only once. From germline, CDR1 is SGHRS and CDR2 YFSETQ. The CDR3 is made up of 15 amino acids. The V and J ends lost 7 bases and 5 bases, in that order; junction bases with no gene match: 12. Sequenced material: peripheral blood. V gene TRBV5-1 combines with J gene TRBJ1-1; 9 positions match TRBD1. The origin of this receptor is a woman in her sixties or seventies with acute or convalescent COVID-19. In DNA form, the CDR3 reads TGCGCCAGCTGGAACCCGGGACAGGGTAGAACTGAAGCTTTCTTT. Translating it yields CASWNPGQGRTEAFF.